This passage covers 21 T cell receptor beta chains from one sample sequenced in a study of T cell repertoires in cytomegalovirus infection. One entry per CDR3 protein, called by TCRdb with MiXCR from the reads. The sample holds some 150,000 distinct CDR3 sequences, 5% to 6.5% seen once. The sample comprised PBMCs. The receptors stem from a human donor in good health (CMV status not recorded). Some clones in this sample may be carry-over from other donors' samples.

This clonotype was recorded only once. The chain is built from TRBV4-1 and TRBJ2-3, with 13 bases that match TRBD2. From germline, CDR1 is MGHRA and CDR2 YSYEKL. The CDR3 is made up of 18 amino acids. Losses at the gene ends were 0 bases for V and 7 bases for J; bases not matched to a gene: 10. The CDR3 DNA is TGCGCCAGCAGCCAAGATCCCCGACTAGCGGGGGGTTCAAATACGCAGTATTTT. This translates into CASSQDPRLAGGSNTQYF.

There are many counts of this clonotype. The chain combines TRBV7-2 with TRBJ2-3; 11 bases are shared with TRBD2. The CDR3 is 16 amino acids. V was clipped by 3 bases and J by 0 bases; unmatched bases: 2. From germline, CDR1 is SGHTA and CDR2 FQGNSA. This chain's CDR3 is CASSLTSGTSTDTQYF. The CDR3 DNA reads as TGTGCCAGCAGCTTGACTAGCGGGACTAGCACAGATACGCAGTATTTT.

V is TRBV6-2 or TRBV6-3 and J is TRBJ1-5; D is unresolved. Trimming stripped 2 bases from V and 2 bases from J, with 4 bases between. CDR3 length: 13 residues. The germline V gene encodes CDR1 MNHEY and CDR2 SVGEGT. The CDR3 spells CASSYVGNQPQHF. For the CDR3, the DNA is TGTGCCAGCAGTTACGTAGGCAATCAGCCCCAGCATTTT.

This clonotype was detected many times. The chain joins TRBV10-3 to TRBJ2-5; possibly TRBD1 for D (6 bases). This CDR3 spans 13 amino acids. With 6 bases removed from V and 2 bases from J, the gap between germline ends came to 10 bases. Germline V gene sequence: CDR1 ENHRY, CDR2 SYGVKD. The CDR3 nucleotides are TGTGCCATCAGCGTCGGACAGCAAGAGACCCAGTACTTC. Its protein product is CAISVGQQETQYF.

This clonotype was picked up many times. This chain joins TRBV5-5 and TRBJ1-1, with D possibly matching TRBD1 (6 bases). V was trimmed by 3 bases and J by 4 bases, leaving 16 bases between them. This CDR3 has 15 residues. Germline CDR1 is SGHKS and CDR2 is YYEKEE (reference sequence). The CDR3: CASSSGTWRSTEAFF. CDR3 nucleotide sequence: TGTGCCAGCAGCTCCGGGACATGGCGGAGCACTGAAGCTTTCTTT. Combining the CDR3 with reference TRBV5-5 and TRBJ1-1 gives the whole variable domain DAGVTQSPTHLIKTRGQQVTLRCSPISGHKSVSWYQQVLGQGPQFIFQYYEKEERGRGNFPDRFSARQFPNYSSELNVNALLLGDSALYLCASSSGTWRSTEAFFGQGTRLTVV.

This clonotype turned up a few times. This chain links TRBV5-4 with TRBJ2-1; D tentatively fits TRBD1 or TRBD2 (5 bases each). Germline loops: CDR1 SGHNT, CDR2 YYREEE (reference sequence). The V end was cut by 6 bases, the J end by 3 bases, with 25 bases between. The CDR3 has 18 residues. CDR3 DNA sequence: TGTGCCAGCACTGGGGGTGGGACGGACCCTTTTCACTACAATGAGCAGTTCTTC. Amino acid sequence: CASTGGGTDPFHYNEQFF.

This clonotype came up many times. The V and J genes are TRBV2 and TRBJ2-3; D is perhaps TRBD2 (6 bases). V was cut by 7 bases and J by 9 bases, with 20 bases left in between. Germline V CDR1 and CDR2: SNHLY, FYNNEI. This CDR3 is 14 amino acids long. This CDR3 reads CASIMAGPAVTQYF. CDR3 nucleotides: TGTGCCAGCATAATGGCGGGGCCAGCGGTCACGCAGTATTTT.

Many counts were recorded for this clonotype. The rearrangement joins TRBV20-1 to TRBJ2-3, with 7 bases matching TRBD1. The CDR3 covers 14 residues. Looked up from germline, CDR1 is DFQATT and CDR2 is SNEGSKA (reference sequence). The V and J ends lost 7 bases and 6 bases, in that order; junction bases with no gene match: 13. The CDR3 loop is CSVRQGSVLDTQYF. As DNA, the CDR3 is TGCAGTGTTCGACAGGGTTCAGTATTGGATACGCAGTATTTT.

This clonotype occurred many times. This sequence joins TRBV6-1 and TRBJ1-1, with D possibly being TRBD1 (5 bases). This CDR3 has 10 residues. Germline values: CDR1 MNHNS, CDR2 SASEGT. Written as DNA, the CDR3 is TGTGCTACCAGGTCGGGGGGAGCTTTCTTT. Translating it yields CATRSGGAFF.

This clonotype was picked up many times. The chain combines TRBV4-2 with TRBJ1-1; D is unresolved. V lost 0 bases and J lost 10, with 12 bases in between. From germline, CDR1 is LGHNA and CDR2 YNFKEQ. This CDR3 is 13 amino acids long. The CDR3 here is CASSQESGVGAFF. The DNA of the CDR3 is TGTGCCAGCAGCCAAGAGAGTGGGGTTGGAGCTTTCTTT.

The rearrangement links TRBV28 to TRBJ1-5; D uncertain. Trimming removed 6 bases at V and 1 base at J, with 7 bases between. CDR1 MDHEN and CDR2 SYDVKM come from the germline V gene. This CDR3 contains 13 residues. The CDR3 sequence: CASSKGSNQPQHF. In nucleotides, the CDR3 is TGTGCCAGCAGCAAAGGCAGCAATCAGCCCCAGCATTTT.

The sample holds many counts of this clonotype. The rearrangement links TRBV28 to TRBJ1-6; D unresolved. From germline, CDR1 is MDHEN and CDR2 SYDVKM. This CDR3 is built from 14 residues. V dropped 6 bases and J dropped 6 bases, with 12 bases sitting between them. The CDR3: CASSSLISNSPLHF. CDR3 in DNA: TGTGCCAGCAGCTCGTTAATTAGTAATTCACCCCTCCACTTT.

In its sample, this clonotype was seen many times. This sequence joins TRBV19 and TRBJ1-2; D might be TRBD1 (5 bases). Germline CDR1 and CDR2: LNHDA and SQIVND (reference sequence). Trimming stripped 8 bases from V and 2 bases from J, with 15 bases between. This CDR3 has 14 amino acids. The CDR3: CASLNGGENYGYTF. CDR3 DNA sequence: TGTGCCAGTCTGAACGGAGGGGAGAACTATGGCTACACCTTC.

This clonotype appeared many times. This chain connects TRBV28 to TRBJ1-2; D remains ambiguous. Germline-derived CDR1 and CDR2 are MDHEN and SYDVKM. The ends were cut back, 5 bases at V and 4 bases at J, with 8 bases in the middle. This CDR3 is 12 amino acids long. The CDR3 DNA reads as TGTGCCAGCAGTCCGGCCCGCTATGGCTACACCTTC. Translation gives CASSPARYGYTF.

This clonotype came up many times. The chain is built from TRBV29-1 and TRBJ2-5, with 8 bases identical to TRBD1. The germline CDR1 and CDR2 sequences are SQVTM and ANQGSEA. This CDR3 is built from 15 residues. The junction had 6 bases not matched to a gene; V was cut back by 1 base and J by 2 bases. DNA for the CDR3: TGCAGCGTTGAAGGAGGGACAGGAGGACAAGAGACCCAGTACTTC. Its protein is CSVEGGTGGQETQYF.

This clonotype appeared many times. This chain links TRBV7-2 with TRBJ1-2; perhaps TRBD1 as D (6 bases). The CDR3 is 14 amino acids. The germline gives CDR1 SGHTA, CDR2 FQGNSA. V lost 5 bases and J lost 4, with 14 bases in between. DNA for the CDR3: TGTGCCAGCAGCCCCATGGGGACATCCTATGGCTACACCTTC. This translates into CASSPMGTSYGYTF.

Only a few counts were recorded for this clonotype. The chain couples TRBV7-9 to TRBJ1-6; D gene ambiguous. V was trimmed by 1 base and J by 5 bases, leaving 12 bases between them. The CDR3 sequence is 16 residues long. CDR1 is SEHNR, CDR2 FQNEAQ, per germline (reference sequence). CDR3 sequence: CASSLDRVLHNSPLHF. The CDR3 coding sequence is TGTGCCAGCAGCTTAGACCGGGTCCTACATAATTCACCCCTCCACTTT. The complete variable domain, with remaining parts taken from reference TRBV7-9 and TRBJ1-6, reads DTGVSQNPRHKITKRGQNVTFRCDPISEHNRLYWYRQTLGQGPEFLTYFQNEAQLEKSRLLSDRFSAERPKGSFSTLEIQRTEQGDSAMYLCASSLDRVLHNSPLHFGNGTRLTVT.

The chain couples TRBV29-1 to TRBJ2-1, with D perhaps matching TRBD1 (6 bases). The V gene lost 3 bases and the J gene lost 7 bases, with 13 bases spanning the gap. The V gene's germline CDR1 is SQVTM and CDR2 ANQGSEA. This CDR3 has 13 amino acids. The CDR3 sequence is CSVEVGAGNEQFF. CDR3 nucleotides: TGCAGCGTTGAGGTGGGGGCCGGGAATGAGCAGTTCTTC.

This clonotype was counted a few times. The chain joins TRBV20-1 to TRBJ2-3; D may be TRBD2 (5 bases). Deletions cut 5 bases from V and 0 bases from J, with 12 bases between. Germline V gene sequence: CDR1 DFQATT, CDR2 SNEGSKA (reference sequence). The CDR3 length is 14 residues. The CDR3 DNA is TGCAGTGCTGCGGACCGGGGAAGCACAGATACGCAGTATTTT. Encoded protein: CSAADRGSTDTQYF.

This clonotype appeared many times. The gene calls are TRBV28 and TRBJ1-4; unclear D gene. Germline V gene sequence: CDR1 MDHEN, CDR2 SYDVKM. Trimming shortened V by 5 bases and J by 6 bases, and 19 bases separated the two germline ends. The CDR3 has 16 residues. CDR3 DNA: TGTGCCAGCAGTCCGCAGACTCCCTCGGTGGATGAAAAACTGTTTTTT. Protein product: CASSPQTPSVDEKLFF.

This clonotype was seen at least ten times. CDR3 sequence (DNA): TGTGCCACCAGCGGGAGGACTACAGGGGTCCGAGAGACCCAGTACTTC. Residues: CATSGRTTGVRETQYF. The V and J genes are TRBV15 and TRBJ2-5; D possibly corresponds to TRBD1 (7 bases). Germline assignment: CDR1 LNHNV and CDR2 YYDKDF (reference sequence). The CDR3 contains 16 residues. V shed 5 bases and J shed 4 bases, with 20 bases lying between them.